These 9 T cell receptor beta chains share one sample of origin, sequenced in a study of cytomegalovirus exposure and HLA in healthy donors. Use of 60 Vbeta and 13 Jbeta primers characterized the PCR. Measured with immunoSEQ multiplex PCR; TCRdb has only the in-frame clones, and not every one. The sample lists 160,000 or so clones; about 88% were seen once. Sequenced sample: PBMCs. The receptors were gathered from a young woman in good health and CMV-seronegative.

The chain links TRBV27 to TRBJ1-2; D is undetermined. There are 14 residues in the CDR3. Between the trimmed V and J ends, which lost 3 bases and 7 bases, there was a span of 15 bases. Germline CDR1 MNHEY, CDR2 SMNVEV (reference sequence). The chain's CDR3 is CASSLQADPFGYTF. The DNA for the CDR3 is TGTGCCAGCAGTTTGCAGGCCGATCCCTTTGGCTACACCTTC.

The chain has TRBV4-2 and TRBJ2-5, with TRBD2 as a possible D gene (5 bases). Germline V CDR1 and CDR2: LGHNA, YNFKEQ. CDR3 size: 15 residues. Trimming took 0 bases from V and 5 from J, leaving 13 bases between them. CDR3 amino acids: CASSQDSSLLETQYF. The CDR3 nucleotides read TGTGCCAGCAGCCAAGATTCTAGCTTGTTGGAGACCCAGTACTTC.

The genes are TRBV14 and TRBJ2-2; no clear D. The length of the CDR3 is 15 residues. Germline V gene sequence: CDR1 SGHDN, CDR2 FVKESK. Trimming pared 1 base from V and 2 bases from J, leaving 8 bases between. CDR3 region: CASSQVALNTGELFF. The CDR3 DNA reads as TGTGCCAGCAGCCAAGTAGCCCTTAACACCGGGGAGCTGTTTTTT.

CDR3 in DNA: TGTGCCAGCAGCCAAGAAGGGGTCTACGAGCAGTACTTC. This gives the protein CASSQEGVYEQYF. This chain joins TRBV4-2 and TRBJ2-7; D is possibly TRBD1 (5 bases). Germline V gene lookup returns CDR1 LGHNA and CDR2 YNFKEQ. The length of the CDR3 is 13 residues. With 0 bases removed from V and 3 bases from J, the gap between germline ends came to 6 bases.

The V call is TRBV9, the J call TRBJ2-7; 9 bases match TRBD1. CDR1 is SGDLS, CDR2 YYNGEE, per germline. This CDR3 contains 15 residues. J was trimmed by 2 bases and V by 4 bases; bases with no gene match: 7. CDR3 sequence: CASSSGQGFTYEQYF. The CDR3 DNA is TGTGCCAGCAGCTCGGGACAGGGTTTTACCTACGAGCAGTACTTC.

This sequence joins TRBV5-1 and TRBJ1-1; D is perhaps TRBD1 (5 bases). The CDR3 has 17 amino acids. Germline CDR1 and CDR2: SGHRS and YFSETQ. The V end was cut by 3 bases, the J end by 1 base, with 19 bases between. The CDR3 DNA sequence: TGCGCCAGCAGCTGGCCGCAGGGAGGCGGTAGGAACACTGAAGCTTTCTTT. Encoded protein: CASSWPQGGGRNTEAFF.

The rearrangement links TRBV2 to TRBJ1-6; TRBD1 is a possible D gene (5 bases). Trimming pared 7 bases from V and 7 bases from J, leaving 11 bases between. Germline V gene lookup returns CDR1 SNHLY and CDR2 FYNNEI. CDR3 length: 13 residues. The CDR3 DNA is TGTGCCAGCATTCAGGGAGGGAATTCACCCCTCCACTTT. Translated: CASIQGGNSPLHF.

As regards this clone: One end of the junction is discordant with germline, which a read error may explain. This rearrangement joins TRBV7-7 to TRBJ2-1, with a tentative D call TRBD2 (6 bases). The CDR3 length is 15 residues. Per the germline V gene, CDR1 is SSHAT and CDR2 is FNYEAQ (reference sequence). CDR3 loop: CASSLAGSSYNEQFF. In DNA form, the CDR3 reads TGTGCTAGCAGCTTAGCCGGGAGTTCCTACAATGAGCAGTTCTTC.

The gene calls are TRBV19 and TRBJ1-2; 8 bases are shared with TRBD1. Germline V lookup: CDR1 LNHDA, CDR2 SQIVND (reference sequence). V lost 6 bases, J lost 5 bases, and 8 bases stayed unmatched. The CDR3 spans 14 residues. The CDR3 DNA is TGTGCCAGTAGCCAGGGACAGGACTTTTATGGCTACACCTTC. Translated, it gives CASSQGQDFYGYTF.